Listed below are T cell receptor beta chains from one sample, sequenced in a study of CD8+ T cells in alopecia areata. Method: immunoSEQ multiplex PCR; TCRdb's copy keeps in-frame clones and lacks some. The sample carries some 200,000 clones, roughly 50% recorded once. Sequences were derived from CD8+ T cells sorted from blood, sampled at week 24, from a patient treated with tofacitinib. These receptor sequences come from a human donor with alopecia areata. Each CDR3 is given with its conserved first and last residue. D genes are given only for firm matches. Clone size is given for some rows only: seen once, a few or many times, or a class if the clone is expanded.

J	V	length	size	D	CDR3	DNA
TRBJ2-3	TRBV9	15	NA	NA	CASSARRGLTDTQYF	TGTGCCAGCAGCGCACGGCGGGGTCTCACAGATACGCAGTATTTT
TRBJ2-3	TRBV2	14	NA	TRBD2	CASLAGAPTDTQYF	TGTGCCAGCCTAGCGGGGGCCCCCACAGATACGCAGTATTTT
TRBJ2-7	TRBV10-3	15	NA	NA	CAISGWQGLLYEQYF	TGTGCCATCAGTGGCTGGCAGGGTCTTCTCTACGAGCAGTACTTC
TRBJ1-2	TRBV5-6	13	few	TRBD1	CASSFGTGSGYTF	TGTGCCAGCAGCTTCGGGACAGGCTCTGGCTACACCTTC
TRBJ1-2	TRBV13	14	NA	NA	CASSGGITYYGYTF	TGTGCCAGCAGCGGGGGAATTACCTACTATGGCTACACCTTC
TRBJ1-4	TRBV5-6	14	NA	NA	CASSLGSPNEKLFF	TGTGCCAGCAGCCTCGGGAGCCCTAATGAAAAACTGTTTTTT
TRBJ2-1	TRBV2	9	NA	NA	CASSGGSVF	TGTGCCAGCAGTGGGGGTTCTGTCTTC
TRBJ2-5	TRBV7-3	13	NA	TRBD2	CASSAGTSDDQYF	TGTGCCAGCAGCGCGGGGACTAGCGACGACCAGTACTTC
TRBJ1-1	TRBV7-2	15	NA	NA	CASSLITAGVTEAFF	TGTGCCAGCAGCTTAATTACTGCAGGGGTCACTGAAGCTTTCTTT
TRBJ1-1	TRBV2	13	few	NA	CASRATVNTEAFF	TGTGCCAGCAGGGCGACGGTGAACACTGAAGCTTTCTTT
TRBJ1-1	TRBV18	12	NA	NA	CASSPERREAFF	TGTGCCAGCTCACCCGAGAGGAGAGAAGCTTTCTTT
TRBJ1-2	TRBV4-1	12	NA	NA	CASSQGIYGYTF	TGCGCCAGCAGCCAAGGCATCTATGGCTACACCTTC
TRBJ2-7	TRBV29-1	14	few	TRBD2	CSVDLAGGNYEQYF	TGCAGCGTTGACTTGGCGGGGGGGAACTACGAGCAGTACTTC
TRBJ1-1	TRBV6-1	14	NA	NA	CASSEDAAAYEAFF	TGTGCCAGCAGTGAGGATGCAGCCGCCTATGAAGCTTTCTTT
TRBJ2-1	TRBV4-1	15	NA	TRBD1	CASSDRDRGGNEQFF	TGCGCCAGCAGCGACCGGGACAGGGGTGGGAATGAGCAGTTCTTC
TRBJ1-6	TRBV5-6	14	NA	TRBD1	CASSLSDRNTPLHF	TGTGCCAGCAGCTTGTCGGACAGGAATACACCCCTCCACTTT
TRBJ1-3	TRBV25-1	15	NA	NA	CASSELRSSGNTIYF	TGTGCCAGCAGTGAATTGCGGAGCTCTGGAAACACCATATATTTT
TRBJ2-1	TRBV6-1	16	NA	TRBD2	CASSDYWRGGQNEQFF	TGTGCCAGCAGTGATTACTGGCGGGGGGGACAGAATGAGCAGTTCTTC
TRBJ2-7	TRBV6-8	12	NA	NA	CAAPSDRGEQYF	TGTGCCGCCCCTTCCGATAGAGGCGAGCAGTACTTC
TRBJ1-2	TRBV30	12	NA	NA	CAWRGGRSGYTF	TGTGCCTGGAGGGGGGGACGGTCGGGCTACACCTTC
TRBJ1-5	TRBV15	15	NA	NA	CATSRDEGGNQPQHF	TGTGCCACCAGCAGAGACGAGGGGGGAAATCAGCCCCAGCATTTT
TRBJ1-5	TRBV15	19	NA	TRBD1	CATSREYTGGDYEGQPQHF	TGTGCCACCAGCAGAGAGTATACAGGGGGTGATTATGAGGGTCAGCCCCAGCATTTT
TRBJ2-1	TRBV12-5	15	NA	NA	CASGPEGHLNNEQFF	TGTGCTAGTGGTCCTGAGGGACATCTTAACAATGAGCAGTTCTTC
TRBJ1-4	TRBV4-1	13	NA	TRBD1	CASSLGQEEKLFF	TGCGCCAGCAGCCTAGGACAGGAGGAAAAACTGTTTTTT